Listed below are T cell receptor beta chains from one sample, sequenced in a study of shared clonotypes between healthy human individuals. Some clones are missing from TCRdb's copy, which holds only in-frame ones; the method was immunoSEQ multiplex PCR. The sample includes about 2.1 million clones, 80% to 95% of them seen just once. The sequenced material came from naive CD8+ T cells from PBMCs. All receptors derive from a young man in good health. Some clones in this sample may be carry-over from other donors' samples. Each CDR3 is given with its conserved first and last residue. The D gene is left open where the match is weak. Only part of the rows carry a size: once, few, many, or a class if the clone is expanded.

>TRBV10-2|-|16|-|TRBJ2-1
CASSGPQGSSYNEQFF
TGCGCCAGCAGTGGACCCCAGGGGAGCTCCTACAATGAGCAGTTCTTC
>TRBV19|TRBD2|18|-|TRBJ2-1
CASSILPGLAGFYNEQFF
TGTGCCAGTAGTATCTTGCCGGGACTAGCGGGGTTCTACAATGAGCAGTTCTTC
>TRBV4-3|-|12|-|TRBJ2-1
CACGRAGNEQFF
TGCGCCTGTGGGCGGGCGGGGAATGAGCAGTTCTTC
>TRBV10-1|-|13|-|TRBJ1-1
CASSDGDNTEAFF
TGCGCCAGCAGTGACGGGGATAACACTGAAGCTTTCTTT
>TRBV2|-|14|-|TRBJ2-1
CASSDHKRYNEQFF
TGTGCCAGCAGCGACCATAAACGCTACAATGAGCAGTTCTTC
>TRBV9|-|13|-|TRBJ2-5
CASSVGATKTQYF
TGTGCCAGCAGCGTAGGGGCCACGAAGACCCAGTACTTC
>TRBV27|-|17|-|TRBJ2-2
CASSYTRTGPNTGELFF
TGTGCCAGCAGCTACACCCGGACGGGCCCGAACACCGGGGAGCTGTTTTTT
>TRBV7-9|-|15|-|TRBJ2-5
CASSLVLRGQETQYF
TGTGCCAGCAGCTTAGTCCTCCGGGGTCAAGAGACCCAGTACTTC
>TRBV7-3|-|16|-|TRBJ2-1
CASSPLRDFTGNEQFF
TGTGCCAGCAGCCCCCTCCGGGACTTTACGGGGAATGAGCAGTTCTTC
>TRBV28|TRBD2|15|-|TRBJ2-1
CASAGEREQYNEQFF
TGTGCCAGCGCTGGGGAGCGGGAGCAATACAATGAGCAGTTCTTC
>TRBV11-1|TRBD1|13|-|TRBJ2-7
CASSDRGRYEQYF
TGTGCCAGCAGCGACAGGGGGCGGTACGAACAGTACTTC
>TRBV19|TRBD1|18|-|TRBJ2-6
CASSQVIRTGSGANVLTF
TGTGCCAGTAGCCAAGTCATACGGACAGGGTCTGGGGCCAACGTCCTGACTTTC
>TRBV6-6|-|15|-|TRBJ2-3
CASTIGGEHTDTQYF
TGTGCCAGCACAATAGGAGGGGAGCACACAGATACGCAGTATTTT
>TRBV7-9|-|10|-|TRBJ2-3
CAGEADTQYF
TGTGCCGGCGAGGCAGATACGCAGTATTTT
>TRBV19|-|20|-|TRBJ2-3
CASSIEGGTRRDLLRDTQYF
TGTGCCAGTAGTATAGAAGGGGGCACGCGCCGGGACTTGCTACGGGATACGCAGTATTTT
>TRBV15|-|15|-|TRBJ2-7
CATSSPDGISYEQYF
TGTGCCACCAGCTCACCCGACGGGATATCCTACGAGCAGTACTTC
>TRBV13|TRBD2|16|-|TRBJ2-3
CASSPRTSYSTDTQYF
TGTGCCAGCAGCCCCCGGACTAGCTATAGCACAGATACGCAGTATTTT
>TRBV5-1|TRBD1|14|-|TRBJ1-2
CASSSSGGAEGYTF
TGCGCCAGCAGCTCGTCAGGGGGCGCGGAAGGCTACACCTTC
>TRBV6-5|TRBD2|14|-|TRBJ2-5
CASNLAGGGETQYF
TGTGCCAGCAACTTAGCGGGAGGTGGTGAGACCCAGTACTTC
>TRBV4-1|-|15|-|TRBJ2-2
CASSHQQGNTGELFF
TGCGCCAGCAGCCATCAACAGGGGAACACCGGGGAGCTGTTTTTT
>TRBV14|-|14|-|TRBJ1-2
CASSVVGGISGYTF
TGTGCCAGCAGCGTCGTCGGGGGAATCTCTGGCTACACCTTC
>TRBV7-7|-|13|-|TRBJ1-1
CASSLVCAREAFF
TGTGCCAGCAGCTTAGTGTGCGCACGAGAAGCTTTCTTT
>TRBV2|TRBD2|17|-|TRBJ2-7
CASSVVAGGPLTYEQYF
TGTGCCAGCAGTGTTGTAGCGGGAGGCCCACTTACCTACGAGCAGTACTTC
>TRBV9|-|15|-|TRBJ2-3
CASSVEEGDADTQYF
TGTGCCAGCAGCGTAGAGGAGGGGGACGCAGATACGCAGTATTTT
>TRBV29-1|-|14|-|TRBJ1-1
CSVDRGRSYTEAFF
TGCAGCGTTGACCGGGGCAGAAGTTACACTGAAGCTTTCTTT
>TRBV7-9|TRBD1|17|once|TRBJ1-4
CASSSNRDRGGGEKLFF
TGTGCCAGCAGCTCAAACCGGGACAGGGGAGGAGGTGAAAAACTGTTTTTT
>TRBV4-3|TRBD2|20|-|TRBJ2-7
CASSQDFPGGVAVGSYEQYF
TGCGCCAGCAGCCAAGATTTCCCCGGGGGGGTGGCAGTCGGGTCCTACGAGCAGTACTTC
>TRBV2|TRBD2|18|-|TRBJ2-2
CASTDGRAPFPNTGELFF
TGTGCCAGCACGGACGGGAGGGCCCCCTTTCCGAACACCGGGGAGCTGTTTTTT